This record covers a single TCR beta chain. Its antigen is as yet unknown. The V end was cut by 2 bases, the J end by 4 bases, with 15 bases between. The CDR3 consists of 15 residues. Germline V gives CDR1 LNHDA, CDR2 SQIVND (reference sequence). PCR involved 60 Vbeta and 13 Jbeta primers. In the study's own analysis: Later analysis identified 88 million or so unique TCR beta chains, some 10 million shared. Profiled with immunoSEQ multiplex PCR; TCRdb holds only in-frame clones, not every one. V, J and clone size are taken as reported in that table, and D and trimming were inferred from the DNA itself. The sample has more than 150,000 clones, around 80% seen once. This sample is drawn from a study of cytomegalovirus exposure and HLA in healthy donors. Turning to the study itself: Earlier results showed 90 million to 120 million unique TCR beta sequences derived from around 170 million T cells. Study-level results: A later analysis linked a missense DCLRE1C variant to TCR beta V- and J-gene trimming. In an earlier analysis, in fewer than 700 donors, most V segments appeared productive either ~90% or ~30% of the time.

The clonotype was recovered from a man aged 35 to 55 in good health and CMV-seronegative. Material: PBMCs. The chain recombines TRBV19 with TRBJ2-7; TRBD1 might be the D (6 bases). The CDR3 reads CASSITGTSQYEQYF. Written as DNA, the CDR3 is TGTGCCAGTAGTATAACGGGGACAAGCCAATACGAGCAGTACTTC.